This TCR beta chain was profiled in a study of regulatory T cells in long-lasting Graves disease. Only a few counts were recorded for this clonotype. TCR beta libraries were built with iRepertoire HTBI primers and Arm-PCR of CDR3 regions. TCRdb passed the multiplex PCR reads through MiXCR, listing each CDR3 protein once. The data contain hundreds of thousands of distinct CDR3 sequences, about 16% of them singletons. CDR1 MDHEN and CDR2 SYDVKM come from the germline V gene. The ends were cut back, 6 bases at V and 7 bases at J, with 19 bases in the middle. The CDR3 has 14 residues. Time point reported: newly diagnosed GD, antithyroid drugs for less than 3 months. The TCR library was prepared using RNA isolated from PBMCs. This same sample was also taken into another study, of T cells in Graves' hyperthyroidism and ophthalmopathy. Per that study: First-round RT-PCR targeting the TCR CDR3 was performed with the HTBI primer set.

This TCR was sampled from a woman aged 25-40 years with Graves disease. Sequencing was performed on peripheral blood mononuclear cells (PBMCs), taken at new diagnosis, from a patient treated with antithyroid drugs. This chain connects TRBV28 to TRBJ2-7; possibly TRBD1 or TRBD2 for D (5 bases each). Here the CDR3 DNA reads TGTGCCAGCAGAGCGGCAGGGCCGGGATTGGAGCAGTACTTC. This gives the protein CASRAAGPGLEQYF.